These 4 T cell receptor beta chains came from one sample sequenced in a study of T-cell reconstitution after alpha-beta-depleted transplantation in children. The TCRbeta library was prepared with unique molecular identifiers. MiXCR, run by TCRdb on the PCR reads, gives a single entry per CDR3 protein. The sample consists of about 230,000 distinct CDR3 sequences, about 11% of them appearing once. The material was PBMCs, obtained before TCRalphabeta/CD19-depleted stem cell transplant. These receptors were taken from a child under two years old with acute myeloid leukemia, due to receive a stem cell transplant.

For this clonotype: Possible read error: a much larger clone is one base away. The chain recombines TRBV6-2 or TRBV6-3 with TRBJ2-1; D remains unclear. Germline V gene data show CDR1 as MNHEY and CDR2 as SVGEGT. This CDR3 has 13 amino acids. The CDR3 region has the DNA TGTGCCAGCAGTCACGACGCTTACAGTGAGCAGTTCTTC. Its translation is CASSHDAYSEQFF.

This clonotype was seen many times. The genes are TRBV7-2 and TRBJ2-4; D perhaps matches TRBD1 (6 bases). The CDR3 has 16 amino acids. CDR1 is SGHTA and CDR2 is FQGNSA in the germline V gene. V was clipped by 5 bases and J by 9 bases, with 23 bases between them. DNA of the CDR3: TGTGCCAGCAGCCCTCAACTGATAGGGGGAAGCCGCATTCAGTACTTC. It is translated as CASSPQLIGGSRIQYF.

This clonotype appeared many times. The V and J genes are TRBV20-1 and TRBJ1-1; TRBD1 aligns across 7 bases. J lost 0 bases, V lost 5 bases, and 9 bases had no gene match. The V gene's germline CDR1 is DFQATT and CDR2 SNEGSKA (reference sequence). CDR3 size: 15 residues. CDR3 loop: CSADDRELMNTEAFF. As DNA, the CDR3 is TGCAGTGCTGATGACAGGGAACTAATGAACACTGAAGCTTTCTTT.

This clonotype was picked up many times. This rearrangement joins TRBV5-1 to TRBJ1-4; D gene ambiguous. Germline V gene data show CDR1 as SGHRS and CDR2 as YFSETQ. V lost 1 base and J 7 bases, leaving 17 bases between the germline ends. This CDR3 has 16 amino acids. Here the CDR3 reads CASSLWVAGRGEKLFF. Written as DNA, the CDR3 is TGCGCCAGCAGCTTGTGGGTTGCAGGTCGAGGTGAAAAACTGTTTTTT. Full variable domain (missing parts from reference TRBV5-1 and TRBJ1-4): KAGVTQTPRYLIKTRGQQVTLSCSPISGHRSVSWYQQTPGQGLQFLFEYFSETQRNKGNFPGRFSGRQFSNSRSEMNVSTLELGDSALYLCASSLWVAGRGEKLFFGSGTQLSVL.